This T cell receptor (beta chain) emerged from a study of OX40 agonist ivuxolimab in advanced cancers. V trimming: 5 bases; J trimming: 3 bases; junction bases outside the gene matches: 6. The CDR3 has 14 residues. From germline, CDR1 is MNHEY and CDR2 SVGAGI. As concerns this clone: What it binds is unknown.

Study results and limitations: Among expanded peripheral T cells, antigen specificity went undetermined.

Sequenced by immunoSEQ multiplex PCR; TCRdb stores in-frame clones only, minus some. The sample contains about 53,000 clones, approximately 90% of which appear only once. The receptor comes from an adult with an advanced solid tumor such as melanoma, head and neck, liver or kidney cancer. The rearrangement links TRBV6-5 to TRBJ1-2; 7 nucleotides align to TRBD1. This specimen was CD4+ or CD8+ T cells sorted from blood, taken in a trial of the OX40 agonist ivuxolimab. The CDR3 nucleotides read TGTGCCAGCAGTATCGACAGGGTTGACTATGGCTACACCTTC. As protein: CASSIDRVDYGYTF.